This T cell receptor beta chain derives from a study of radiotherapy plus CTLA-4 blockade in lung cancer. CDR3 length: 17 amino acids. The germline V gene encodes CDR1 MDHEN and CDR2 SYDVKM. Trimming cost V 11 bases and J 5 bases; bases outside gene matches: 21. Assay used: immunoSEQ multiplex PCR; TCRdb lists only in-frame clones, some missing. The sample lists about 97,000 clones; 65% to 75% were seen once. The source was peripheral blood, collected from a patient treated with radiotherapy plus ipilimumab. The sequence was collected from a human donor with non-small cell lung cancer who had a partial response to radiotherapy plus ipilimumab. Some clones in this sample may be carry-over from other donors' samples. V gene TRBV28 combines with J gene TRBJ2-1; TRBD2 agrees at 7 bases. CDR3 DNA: TGTGCCGCGCCCCGGGAAATGAGCGGGGCTTCAAACAATGAGCAGTTCTTC. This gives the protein CAAPREMSGASNNEQFF.